A single sample is the source of the 7 T cell receptor beta chains below, sequenced in a study of cytomegalovirus exposure and HLA in healthy donors. In the PCR, 60 Vbeta and 13 Jbeta primers were used. Here immunoSEQ multiplex PCR was the method, and the copy in TCRdb shows in-frame clones only, minus some. The top ten hold just over 2% of the sample, which has about 67,000 clones, around 67% seen once. The sequenced sample consisted of PBMCs. These TCRs come from a woman in her 30s in good health and CMV-seronegative.

The J gene is TRBJ1-2, the V gene TRBV7-9; 9 nucleotides match TRBD1. The CDR3 spans 17 residues. CDR1 is SEHNR, CDR2 FQNEAQ, per germline (reference sequence). V lost 2 bases, J lost 0 bases, and 7 bases stayed unmatched. The CDR3 reads CASSLLWTGATNYGYTF. Here the CDR3 DNA reads TGTGCCAGCAGCTTACTTTGGACAGGGGCCACTAACTATGGCTACACCTTC.

This chain joins TRBV6-5 and TRBJ1-2; TRBD1 agrees at 12 bases. CDR3 length: 14 amino acids. The germline V gene encodes CDR1 MNHEY and CDR2 SVGAGI. Trimming cost V 7 bases and J 7 bases; bases outside gene matches: 7. The CDR3 sequence: CASTTGQGACGYTF. CDR3 nucleotides: TGTGCCAGCACCACGGGACAGGGGGCCTGTGGCTACACCTTC.

V and J are TRBV27 and TRBJ2-5, with TRBD1 as a possible D gene (5 bases). V was cut by 2 bases and J by 3 bases, with 13 bases left in between. CDR3 size: 15 residues. Per the germline V gene, CDR1 is MNHEY and CDR2 is SMNVEV (reference sequence). CDR3 loop: CASSLRAGWEETQYF. CDR3 sequence (DNA): TGTGCCAGCAGTTTACGGGCAGGGTGGGAAGAGACCCAGTACTTC.

This chain joins TRBV29-1 and TRBJ2-1, with 8 positions matching TRBD1. Losses at the gene ends were 1 base for V and 6 bases for J; bases not matched to a gene: 11. CDR1 and CDR2 from the germline V gene are SQVTM and ANQGSEA. The CDR3 loop spans 16 amino acids. The CDR3 reads CSVEGGFGDRLNEQFF. The CDR3, as DNA: TGCAGCGTTGAAGGGGGTTTCGGGGACAGGCTCAATGAGCAGTTCTTC.

By proportion, this clone is medium-sized. The chain employs TRBV6-1 and TRBJ2-1; possibly TRBD1 for D (6 bases). V gave up 5 bases and J gave up 6 bases, with 11 bases separating them. The CDR3 length is 13 residues. Germline lookup yields CDR1 MNHNS and CDR2 SASEGT. This CDR3 reads CASSRQVGNEQFF. The CDR3, as DNA: TGTGCCAGCAGTCGACAGGTGGGCAATGAGCAGTTCTTC.

The rearrangement joins TRBV6-6 to TRBJ1-2; TRBD1 agrees at 7 bases. The germline gives CDR1 MNHNY, CDR2 SVGAGI (reference sequence). The CDR3 covers 15 residues. The ends lost 3 bases at V and 4 bases at J; junction bases unmatched: 8. CDR3 DNA sequence: TGTGCCAGCAGTTATCCATCAGGGACAGCCTATGGCTACACCTTC. Protein sequence: CASSYPSGTAYGYTF.

This rearrangement joins TRBV10-3 to TRBJ1-3, with TRBD1 matching 8 bases. Germline-derived CDR1 and CDR2 are ENHRY and SYGVKD. V shed 8 bases, J shed 1 base, and the junction held 10 bases outside the gene matches. The CDR3 is 16 residues long. CDR3 amino acids: CAISRQGNPSGNTIYF. The CDR3 bases are TGTGCCATCTCTCGACAGGGGAACCCGTCTGGAAACACCATATATTTT.